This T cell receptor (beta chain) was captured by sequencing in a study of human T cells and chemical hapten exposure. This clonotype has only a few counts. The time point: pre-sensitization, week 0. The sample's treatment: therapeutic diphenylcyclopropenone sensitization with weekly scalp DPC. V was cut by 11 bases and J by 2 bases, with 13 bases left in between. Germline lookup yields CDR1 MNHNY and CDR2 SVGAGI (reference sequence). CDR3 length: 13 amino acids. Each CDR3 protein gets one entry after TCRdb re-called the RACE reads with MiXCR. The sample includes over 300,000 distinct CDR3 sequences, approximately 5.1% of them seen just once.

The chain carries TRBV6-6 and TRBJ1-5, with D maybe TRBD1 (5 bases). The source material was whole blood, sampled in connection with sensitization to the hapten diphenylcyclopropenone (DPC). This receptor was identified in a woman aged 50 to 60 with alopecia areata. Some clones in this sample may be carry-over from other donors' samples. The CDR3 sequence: CACVQGRNQPQHF. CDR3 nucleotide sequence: TGTGCCTGTGTCCAGGGACGCAATCAGCCCCAGCATTTT.